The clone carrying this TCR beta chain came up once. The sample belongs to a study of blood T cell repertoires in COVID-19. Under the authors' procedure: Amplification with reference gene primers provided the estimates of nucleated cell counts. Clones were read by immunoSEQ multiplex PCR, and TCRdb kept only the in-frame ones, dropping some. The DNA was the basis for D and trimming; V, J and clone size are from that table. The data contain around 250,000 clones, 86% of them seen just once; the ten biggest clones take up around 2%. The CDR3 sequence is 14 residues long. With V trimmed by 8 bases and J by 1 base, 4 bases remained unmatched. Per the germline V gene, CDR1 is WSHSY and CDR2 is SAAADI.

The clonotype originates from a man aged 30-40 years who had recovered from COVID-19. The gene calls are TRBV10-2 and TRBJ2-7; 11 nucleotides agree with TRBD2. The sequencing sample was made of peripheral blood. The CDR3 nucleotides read TGCGCCAGCGGACTAGCGGGTCTTTCCTACGAGCAGTACTTC. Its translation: CASGLAGLSYEQYF.